This TCR beta chain originates from a study of CD8 T cells in ankylosing spondylitis. Points from the study as a whole: Several of the motif variants were reported before in synovial fluid and blood from reactive arthritis. Clones linked to the disease showed a CD8+ phenotype. They occurred at relatively low frequencies in peripheral blood. Among TCR beta sequences, a motif of roughly 8 highly homologous variants appeared characteristic of ankylosing spondylitis blood.

A few counts support this clonotype. The target antigen is unknown. The authors made TCR beta libraries by quantitative 5'-RACE with molecular barcodes. In TCRdb, the 5' RACE reads were re-called with MiXCR into one record per CDR3 protein. The data contain approximately 200,000 distinct CDR3 sequences, around 13% of them seen just once; the ten biggest clones take up 15% to 20%. Germline CDR1 is MGHRA and CDR2 is YSYEKL. Trimming took 1 base from V and 1 from J, leaving 10 bases between them. The CDR3 sequence is 15 residues long. This chain links TRBV4-1 with TRBJ2-5, with D hard to call. The sequence derives from a male donor with ankylosing spondylitis or in good health (not recorded which). The sequenced material came from blood, either unsorted or a sorted T cell fraction (not recorded which). Here the CDR3 DNA reads TGCGCCAGCAGCCAAGCTGCCAGGACCCAAGAGACCCAGTACTTC. Translation: CASSQAARTQETQYF.